This T cell receptor (beta chain) was sequenced for a study of cytomegalovirus exposure and HLA in healthy donors listed by TCRdb under 2017. For the wider study: An earlier analysis of some 550 of the donors reported approximately 270 Gb of sequence data and 117 million unique TCR beta sequences from about 179 million T cells. To predict cytomegalovirus infection status, the study combined high-throughput TCR immunosequencing, statistical association of individual TCRs with disease status, and machine learning. A later genetic analysis took genome-wide SNP genotypes for about three fifths of the 666 donors and used that subset as a discovery cohort. In addition to the first cohort of 666 subjects, a separate validation cohort of some 120 different subjects was used. Across approximately 400 genotyped donors of the cohort, an average of about 240,000 unique TCR beta nucleotide sequences per donor were sequenced, and approximately 19% of those sequences were non-productive. Because of strong linkage in the cohort, a handful of DR-DQ haplotypes were treated as single units for association and clustering. The later analysis used no new phenotypic data to find candidate immune exposures, relying instead on TCR beta sequences and their occurrence across donors. HLA typing covered class I and class II loci at four-digit resolution. Donor age, sex, ethnicity and CMV serostatus were compiled together with the repertoire data. The study profiled the T cell repertoires of hundreds of subjects by immunosequencing and related them to cytomegalovirus serostatus. In a later analysis, previously published TCR beta repertoires from some 640 donors were re-analyzed and high-resolution HLA genotyping was added so that TCR occurrence patterns could be studied. Every discovery cohort repertoire had been produced on one sequencing platform. An earlier analysis of 587 of the donors applied high-throughput TCR beta sequencing to assess whether each TCR beta V gene segment acted as functional or pseudogenic. Among the roughly 380 genotyped donors, around 81% belonged to the genetic ancestry cluster associated with self-reported Caucasian donors. Typing coverage varied by locus: about 629-640 donors for A, B, C, DRB1 and DQB1; roughly 520 for DQA1; nearly 610 for DPA1; roughly 470 for DPB1. An early release covering 500 to 750 HLA-typed donors comprised approximately 300 gigabases of sequencing data and 65 million to 100 million unique TCR sequences. The study aimed to test whether signatures of past pathogen exposure could be identified by cataloging public T cell receptors. The research as a whole found: Broadly in line with IMGT annotations, most TCR beta V segments showed up in productive rearrangements about 87% or about 30% of the time in an earlier analysis of a few hundred of the donors. The sequencing pipeline was judged likely to have produced a cluster of highly shared sequence variants as a technical artifact. According to a later analysis, parvovirus B19, influenza, CMV and Epstein-Barr virus appeared linked to several top co-occurrence clusters. According to the authors, the approach could potentially be generalized to other disease states and immunological phenotypes. A further reported finding was that TCR beta sequences accurately predicted the HLA-A and HLA-B alleles for most subjects in the first cohort. Because the 87-base-pair reads could not distinguish some IMGT-functional V segments, including TRBV6-2 and TRBV6-3, those segments were excluded. A later genetic analysis reported fewer N-insertions in productive TCRs among donors in an Asian-associated ancestry cluster than the roughly 650-donor mean. The presence/absence analyses assumed that sequencing depth was roughly uniform across donors, and that assumption may not be true. The classifier was reported to diagnose cytomegalovirus status with high specificity and sensitivity in both the original cohort and the validation cohort. Assigning TCR associations to individual alleles was difficult when HLA alleles, especially DR and DQ, strongly co-occurred. In a later analysis, HLA-associated TCR beta chains showed more clonal expansion and lower generation probabilities than non-associated chains that were equally common. Only TCR beta chains were sequenced in this cohort, and the absence of alpha or paired-chain data limited detectable features. In a later genetic analysis, a missense DCLRE1C variant was associated with V-gene and J-gene trimming of TCR beta chains, and the association was replicated in an independent cohort. A total of about 150 TCR beta chains were listed by the study as associated with cytomegalovirus. In a later analysis, the rate of TCR association differed among HLA loci, with DRB1 alleles having the most associated TCRs and HLA-C alleles having the fewest. While some public TCRs were present in many individuals, most TCR sequences turned up only very rarely across donors. In a later analysis, around 15,000 TCR beta sequences were associated with specific HLA alleles at a false discovery rate of 0.05. According to a later analysis, most CMV-associated TCR beta chains appeared to be HLA-restricted, and the HLA associations seemed to be driven largely by CMV exposure. The earlier analysis of around 600 of the donors excluded 15 to 20 rarely observed V segments, including chromosome 9 orphons, because counts were too low. Immune exposure information for the cohort was limited to CMV serostatus. Correlated functional status among segregating V segments might be attributable to linkage disequilibrium, but an unknown experimental factor could not be ruled out. HLA typing was unavailable for some donors at each locus, so association tests used only the typed subset. In vitro tests confirmed that a few of the cytomegalovirus-associated TCR beta chains recognize cytomegalovirus antigens.

The library was prepared using the immunoSEQ multiplex PCR assay. The multiplex PCR relied on a mix of 60 forward primers for TCR Vbeta segments and 13 reverse primers for TCR Jbeta segments. A multiplex PCR assay on genomic DNA amplified the CDR3 region of rearranged TCR beta genes. Amplified TCR beta libraries were sequenced as 87-base-pair reads on the Illumina HiSeq System. Processing in the source paper ran as follows. Across the roughly 640 repertoires, a later analysis counted some 80 million unique TCR beta chains, around 10 million of which were shared by at least two donors. To remove PCR and sequencing errors, raw reads were error-corrected and collapsed into unique sequences using a nearest-neighbor algorithm that merged closely related sequences. V, D and J gene segments were assigned by aligning CDR3 sequences to IMGT reference sequences. For a sequence to be retained, a match of at least six nucleotides to both a V gene segment and a J gene segment was required. Rearrangements were called productive when the CDR3 lacked stop codons and stayed in frame with V and J; all others were non-productive. Following IMGT convention, CDR3 was defined as the stretch from the second conserved V-encoded cysteine up to the conserved J-encoded phenylalanine. In an earlier analysis of approximately 500 of the donors, sequences lacking an unambiguous match to a single V gene segment were excluded. An earlier analysis of 587 of the donors classified V segments as functional when productive rearrangements were above 56.7% and as segregating when the standard deviation between donors was above 5%. To diagnose cytomegalovirus status from the catalog of TCR beta chain sequences, a statistical classification framework was built. In a later analysis, V and J genes were assigned by comparing TCR nucleotide sequences against IMGT/GENE-DB human TR gene sequences. In a later analysis, CDR3 sequences and most-parsimonious VDJ recombination scenarios were assigned using the TCRdist pipeline. In a later analysis, each TCR beta chain was defined by its CDR3 amino acid sequence together with its V-gene family, and reads without a unique V-gene family were excluded. As a way to deal with suspected cross-contamination and a sequencing artifact, a later analysis dropped 500 to 700 nucleotide sequences that were highly shared and had low generation probability. For each public chain, a later analysis derived a clonal expansion index from normalized ranks of inferred template counts within each repertoire. In a later analysis, generation probabilities were computed with a VDJ recombination model fitted to out-of-frame rearrangements, and the resulting probabilities were checked against IGoR. Hypergeometric tests were used in a later analysis to score TCR-TCR, TCR-HLA and TCR-CMV co-occurrence, with a repertoire-size bias correction applied to the TCR pairs. False discovery rates were estimated in a later analysis by permuting HLA or CMV assignments 20 times. In a later analysis, co-occurring TCRs were grouped using DBSCAN, and TCRdist sequence similarity was added for clustering within HLA-allele-positive subsets. Repertoires with fewer than 30,000 or more than 120,000 public chains, plus five repertoires with anomalous nucleotide sharing, were excluded from co-occurrence clustering. TCRdb carries this immuneACCESS record with in-frame sequences only. Its versions omit some clonotypes, under half of them owing to an unresolved V gene in the studies checked, with the rest unexplained. V and J calls and clone size are copied from that table; D and trimming were computed from the DNA. This sample holds 95,000 to 150,000 clones; 6.5% to 9.5% were observed only once. Around 6% of the sample belongs to the ten largest clones.

This clone has only a few counts. Its antigen remains unidentified. Base qualities are missing; no much larger clone stands one base away. The CDR3, from cysteine to phenylalanine, totals 18 residues. Just the 54-base CDR3 DNA is kept, in frame starting at base 1. Based on the germline V gene, the CDR1 and CDR2 sequences are MGHDK and SYGVNS. V is trimmed back by 0 bases and J by 0 bases, and the junction contains 10 bases that no gene match accounts for. The cohort comprised 670 or so healthy bone marrow donors. All cohort members were sampled while nominally healthy, although unrecorded immune exposures were likely present. The donor was CMV seropositive and belonged to the group of more than 250 seropositive cohort members. Every donor gave a peripheral blood sample, and the peripheral blood mononuclear cells from that sample were used for TCR beta sequencing. The Qiagen DNeasy Blood Extraction Kit was used to extract genomic DNA from the blood cell samples.

The sequence joins TRBV25-1 to TRBJ1-2, and 7 junction bases match TRBD1. The source material was PBMCs. The sequence was obtained from a woman between 40 and 55 years old in good health and CMV-seropositive. At the DNA level, the sequence is TGTGCCAGCAGTGAATATGGGGCGGGGCAGGGGGCTAACTATGGCTACACCTTC. Translated, this is CASSEYGAGQGANYGYTF.